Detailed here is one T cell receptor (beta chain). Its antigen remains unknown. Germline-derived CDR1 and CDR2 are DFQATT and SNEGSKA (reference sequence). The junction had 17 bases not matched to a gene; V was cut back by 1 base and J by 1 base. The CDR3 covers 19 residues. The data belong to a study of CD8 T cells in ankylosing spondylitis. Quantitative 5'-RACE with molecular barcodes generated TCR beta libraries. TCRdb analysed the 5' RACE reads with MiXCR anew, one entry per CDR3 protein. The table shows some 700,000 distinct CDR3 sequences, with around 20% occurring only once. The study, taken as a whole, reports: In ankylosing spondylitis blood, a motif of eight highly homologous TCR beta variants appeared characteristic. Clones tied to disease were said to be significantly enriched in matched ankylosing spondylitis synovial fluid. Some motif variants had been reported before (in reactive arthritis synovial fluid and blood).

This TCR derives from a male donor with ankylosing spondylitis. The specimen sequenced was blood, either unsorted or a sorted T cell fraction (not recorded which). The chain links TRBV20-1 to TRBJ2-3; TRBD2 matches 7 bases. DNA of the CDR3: TGCAGTGCTAGAGGAGGCCTAGCGGCCTCTCAGCGCGGCACAGATACGCAGTATTTT. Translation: CSARGGLAASQRGTDTQYF.